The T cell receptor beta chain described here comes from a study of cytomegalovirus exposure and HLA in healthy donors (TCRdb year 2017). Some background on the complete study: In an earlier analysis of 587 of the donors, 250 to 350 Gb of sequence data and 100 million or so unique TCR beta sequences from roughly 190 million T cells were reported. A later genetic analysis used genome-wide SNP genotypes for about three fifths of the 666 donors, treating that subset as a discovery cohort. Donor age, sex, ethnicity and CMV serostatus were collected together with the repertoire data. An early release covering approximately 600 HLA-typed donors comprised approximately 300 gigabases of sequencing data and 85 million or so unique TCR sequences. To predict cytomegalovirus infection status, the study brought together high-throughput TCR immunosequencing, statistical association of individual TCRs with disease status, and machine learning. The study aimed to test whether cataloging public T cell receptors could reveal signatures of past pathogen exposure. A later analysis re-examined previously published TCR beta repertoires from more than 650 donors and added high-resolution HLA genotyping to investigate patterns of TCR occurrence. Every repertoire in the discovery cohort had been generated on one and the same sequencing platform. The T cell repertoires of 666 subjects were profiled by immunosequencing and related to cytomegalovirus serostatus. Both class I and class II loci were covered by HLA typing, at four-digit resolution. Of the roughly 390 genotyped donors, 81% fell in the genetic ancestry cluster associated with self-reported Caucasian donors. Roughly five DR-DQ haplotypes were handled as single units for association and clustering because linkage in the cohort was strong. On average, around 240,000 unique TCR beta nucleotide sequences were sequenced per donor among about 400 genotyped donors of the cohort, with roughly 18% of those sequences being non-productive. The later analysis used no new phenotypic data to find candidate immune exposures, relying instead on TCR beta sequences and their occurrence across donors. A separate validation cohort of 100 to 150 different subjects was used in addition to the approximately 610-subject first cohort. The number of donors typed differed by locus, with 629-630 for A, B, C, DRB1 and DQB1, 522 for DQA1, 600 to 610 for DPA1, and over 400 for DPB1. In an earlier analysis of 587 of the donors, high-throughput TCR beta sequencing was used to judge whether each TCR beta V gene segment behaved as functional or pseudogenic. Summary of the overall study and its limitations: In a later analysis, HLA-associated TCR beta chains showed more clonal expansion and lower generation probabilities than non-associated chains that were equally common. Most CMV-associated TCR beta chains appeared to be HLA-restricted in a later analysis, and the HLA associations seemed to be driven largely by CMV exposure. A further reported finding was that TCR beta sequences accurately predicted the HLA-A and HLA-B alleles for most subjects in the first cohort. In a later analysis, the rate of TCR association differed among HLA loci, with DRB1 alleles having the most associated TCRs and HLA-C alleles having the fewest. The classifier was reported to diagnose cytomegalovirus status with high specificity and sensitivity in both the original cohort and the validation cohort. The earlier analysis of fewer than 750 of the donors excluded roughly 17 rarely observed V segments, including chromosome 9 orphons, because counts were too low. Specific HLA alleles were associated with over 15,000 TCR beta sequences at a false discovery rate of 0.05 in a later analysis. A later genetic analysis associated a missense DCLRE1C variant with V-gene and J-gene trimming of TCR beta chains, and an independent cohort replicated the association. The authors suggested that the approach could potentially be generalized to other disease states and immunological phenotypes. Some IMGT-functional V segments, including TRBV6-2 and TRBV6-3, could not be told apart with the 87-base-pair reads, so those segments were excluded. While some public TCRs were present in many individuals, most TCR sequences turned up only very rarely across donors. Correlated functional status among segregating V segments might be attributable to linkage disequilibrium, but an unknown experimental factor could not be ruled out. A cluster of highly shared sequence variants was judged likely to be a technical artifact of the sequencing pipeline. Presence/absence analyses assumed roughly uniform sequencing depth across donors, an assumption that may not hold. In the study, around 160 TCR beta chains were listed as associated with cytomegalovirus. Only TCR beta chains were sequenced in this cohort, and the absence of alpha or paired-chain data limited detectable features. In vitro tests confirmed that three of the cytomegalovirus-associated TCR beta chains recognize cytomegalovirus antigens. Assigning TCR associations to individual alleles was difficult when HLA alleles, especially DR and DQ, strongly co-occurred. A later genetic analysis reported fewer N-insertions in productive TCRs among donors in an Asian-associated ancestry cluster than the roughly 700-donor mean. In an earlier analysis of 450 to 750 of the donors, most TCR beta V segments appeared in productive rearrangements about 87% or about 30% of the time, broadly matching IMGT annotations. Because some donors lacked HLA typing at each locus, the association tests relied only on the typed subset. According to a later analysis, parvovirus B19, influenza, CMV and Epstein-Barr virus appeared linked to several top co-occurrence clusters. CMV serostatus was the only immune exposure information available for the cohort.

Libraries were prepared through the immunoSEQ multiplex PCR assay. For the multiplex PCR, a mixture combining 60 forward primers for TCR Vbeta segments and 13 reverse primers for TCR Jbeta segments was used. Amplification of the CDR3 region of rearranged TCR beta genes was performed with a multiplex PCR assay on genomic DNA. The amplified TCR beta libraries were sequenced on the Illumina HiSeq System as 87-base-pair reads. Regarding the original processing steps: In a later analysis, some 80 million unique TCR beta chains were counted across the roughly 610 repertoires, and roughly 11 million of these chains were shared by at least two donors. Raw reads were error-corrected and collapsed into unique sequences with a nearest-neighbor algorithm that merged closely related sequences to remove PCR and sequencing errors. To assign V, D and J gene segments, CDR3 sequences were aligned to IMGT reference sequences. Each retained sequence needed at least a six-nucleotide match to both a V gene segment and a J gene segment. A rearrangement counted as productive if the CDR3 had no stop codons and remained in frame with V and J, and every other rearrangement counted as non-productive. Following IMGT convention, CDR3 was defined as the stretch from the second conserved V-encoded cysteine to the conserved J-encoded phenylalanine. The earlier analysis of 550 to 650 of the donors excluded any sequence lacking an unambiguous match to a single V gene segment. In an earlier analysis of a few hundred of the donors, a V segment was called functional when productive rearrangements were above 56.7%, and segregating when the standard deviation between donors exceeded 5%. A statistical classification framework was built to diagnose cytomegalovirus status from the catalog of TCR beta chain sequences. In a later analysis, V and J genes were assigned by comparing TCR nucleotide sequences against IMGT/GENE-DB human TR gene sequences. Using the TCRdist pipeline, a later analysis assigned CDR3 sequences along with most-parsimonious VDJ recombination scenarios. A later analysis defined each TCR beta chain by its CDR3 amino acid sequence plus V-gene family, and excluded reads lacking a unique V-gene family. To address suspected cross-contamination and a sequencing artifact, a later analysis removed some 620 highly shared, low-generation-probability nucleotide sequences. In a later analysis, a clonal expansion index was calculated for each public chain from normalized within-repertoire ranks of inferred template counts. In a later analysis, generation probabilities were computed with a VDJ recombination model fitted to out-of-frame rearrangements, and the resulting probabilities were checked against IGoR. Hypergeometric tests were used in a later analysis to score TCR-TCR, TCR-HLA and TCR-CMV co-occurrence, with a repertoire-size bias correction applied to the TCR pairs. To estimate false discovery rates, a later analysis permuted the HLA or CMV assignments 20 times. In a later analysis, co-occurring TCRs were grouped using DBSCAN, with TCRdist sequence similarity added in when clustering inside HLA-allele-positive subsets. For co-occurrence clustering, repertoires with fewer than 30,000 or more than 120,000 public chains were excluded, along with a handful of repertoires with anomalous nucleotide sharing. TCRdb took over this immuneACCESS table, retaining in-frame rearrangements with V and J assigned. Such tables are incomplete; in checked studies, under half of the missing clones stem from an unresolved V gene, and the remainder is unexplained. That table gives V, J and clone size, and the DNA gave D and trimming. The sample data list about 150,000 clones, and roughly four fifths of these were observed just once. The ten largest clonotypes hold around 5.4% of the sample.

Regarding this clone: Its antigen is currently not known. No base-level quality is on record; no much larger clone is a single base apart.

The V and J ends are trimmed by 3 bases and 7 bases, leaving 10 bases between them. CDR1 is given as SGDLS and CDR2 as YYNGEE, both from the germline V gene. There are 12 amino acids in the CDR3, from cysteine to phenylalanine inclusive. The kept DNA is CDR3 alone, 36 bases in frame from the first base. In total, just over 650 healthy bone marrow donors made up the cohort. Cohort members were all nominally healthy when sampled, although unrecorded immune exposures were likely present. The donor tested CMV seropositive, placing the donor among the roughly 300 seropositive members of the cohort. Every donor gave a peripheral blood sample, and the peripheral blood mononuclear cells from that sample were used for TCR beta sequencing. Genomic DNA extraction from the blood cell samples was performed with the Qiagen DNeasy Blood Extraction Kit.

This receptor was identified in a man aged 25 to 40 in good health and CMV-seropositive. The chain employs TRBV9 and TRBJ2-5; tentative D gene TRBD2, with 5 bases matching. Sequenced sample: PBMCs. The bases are TGTGCCAGCAGCGGAGGGCTGGGGACCCAGTACTTC. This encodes CASSGGLGTQYF.